This T cell receptor beta chain originates from a study of control samples from healthy donors and cancer patients. The data were produced by immunoSEQ multiplex PCR, yet TCRdb's version contains in-frame clones alone and is incomplete. The top ten clones hold roughly 0.7% of a sample with around 170,000 clones, 92% of them seen once. Trimming removed 6 bases at V and 4 bases at J, with 11 bases between. Germline V CDR1 and CDR2: MDHEN, SYDVKM. This CDR3 is built from 13 residues. This receptor was obtained from a woman in her 30s in good health. The V call is TRBV28, the J call TRBJ2-3; maybe TRBD1 (6 bases). The specimen was blood. CDR3 nucleotides: TGTGCCAGCAGATACGAGGGGGCAGATACGCAGTATTTT. This gives the protein CASRYEGADTQYF.